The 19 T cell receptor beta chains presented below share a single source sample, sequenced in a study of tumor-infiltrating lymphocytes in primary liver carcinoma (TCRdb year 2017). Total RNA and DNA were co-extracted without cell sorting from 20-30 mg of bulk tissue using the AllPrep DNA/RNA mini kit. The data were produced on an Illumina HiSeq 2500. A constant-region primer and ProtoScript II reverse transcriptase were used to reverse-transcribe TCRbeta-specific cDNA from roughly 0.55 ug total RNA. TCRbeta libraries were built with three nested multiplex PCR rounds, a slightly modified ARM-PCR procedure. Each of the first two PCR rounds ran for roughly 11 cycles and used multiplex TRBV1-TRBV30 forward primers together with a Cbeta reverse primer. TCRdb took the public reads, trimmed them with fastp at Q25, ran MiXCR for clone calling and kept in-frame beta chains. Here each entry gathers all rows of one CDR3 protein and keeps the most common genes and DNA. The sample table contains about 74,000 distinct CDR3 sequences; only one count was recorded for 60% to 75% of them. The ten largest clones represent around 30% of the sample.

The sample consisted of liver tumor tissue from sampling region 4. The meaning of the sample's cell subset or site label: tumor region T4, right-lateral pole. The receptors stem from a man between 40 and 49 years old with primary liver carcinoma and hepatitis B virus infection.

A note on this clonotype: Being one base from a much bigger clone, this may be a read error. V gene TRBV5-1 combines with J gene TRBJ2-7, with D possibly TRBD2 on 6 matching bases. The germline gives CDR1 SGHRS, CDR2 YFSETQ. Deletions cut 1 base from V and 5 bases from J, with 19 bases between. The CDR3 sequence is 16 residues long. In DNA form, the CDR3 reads TGCGCCAGCAGCTTGAAGTGGCCAGCGGGTTTCCACGAGCAGTACTTC. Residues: CASSLKWPAGFHEQYF.

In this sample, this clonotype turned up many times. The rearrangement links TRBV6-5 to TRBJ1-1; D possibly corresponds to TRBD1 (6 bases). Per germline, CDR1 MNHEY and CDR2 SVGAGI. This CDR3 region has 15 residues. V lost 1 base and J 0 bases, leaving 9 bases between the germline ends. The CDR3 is CASSYWAGVNTEAFF. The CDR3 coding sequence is TGTGCCAGCAGTTACTGGGCAGGGGTGAACACTGAAGCTTTCTTT.

The CDR3 DNA follows: TGCTTGGGGCCTCCTTCCAGCTCCTACAATGAGCAGTTCTTC. It translates to CLGPPSSSYNEQFF. The chain employs TRBV29-1 and TRBJ2-1; tentative D call: TRBD1 (5 bases). CDR1 and CDR2 from the germline V gene are SQVTM and ANQGSEA. The CDR3 has 14 amino acids.

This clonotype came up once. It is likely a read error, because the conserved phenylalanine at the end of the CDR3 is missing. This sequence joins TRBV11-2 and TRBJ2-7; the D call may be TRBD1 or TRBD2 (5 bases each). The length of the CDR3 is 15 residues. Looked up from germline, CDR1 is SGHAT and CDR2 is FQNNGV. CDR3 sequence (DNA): TGTGCTAGCACCCGGCGTGGGACGTTCTCCTACGAGCAGTACCTC. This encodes CASTRRGTFSYEQYL.

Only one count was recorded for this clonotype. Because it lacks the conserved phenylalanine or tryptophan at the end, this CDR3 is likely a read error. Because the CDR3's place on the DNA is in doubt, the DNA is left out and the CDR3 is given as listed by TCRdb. This CDR3 is CASIYSSTSWRGGGFL. V and J are TRBV11-2 and TRBJ2-1; TRBD2 was called by the table and not checked on the DNA. CDR1 and CDR2 from the germline V gene are SGHAT and FQNNGV. The length of the CDR3 is 16 amino acids, counting both ends.

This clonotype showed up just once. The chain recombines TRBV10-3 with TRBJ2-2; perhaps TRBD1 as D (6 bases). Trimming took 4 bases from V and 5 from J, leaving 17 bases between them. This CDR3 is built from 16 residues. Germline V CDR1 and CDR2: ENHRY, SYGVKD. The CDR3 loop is CAISGSQGLRTGELFF. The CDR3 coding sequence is TGTGCCATCAGTGGGTCACAGGGTTTGAGGACCGGGGAGCTGTTTTTT.

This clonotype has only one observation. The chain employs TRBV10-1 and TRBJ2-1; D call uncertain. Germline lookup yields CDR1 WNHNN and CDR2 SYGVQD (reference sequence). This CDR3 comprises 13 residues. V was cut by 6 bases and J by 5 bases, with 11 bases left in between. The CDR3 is CASSDGPNNEQFF. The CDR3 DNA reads TGCGCCAGCAGCGACGGTCCCAACAATGAGCAGTTCTTC.

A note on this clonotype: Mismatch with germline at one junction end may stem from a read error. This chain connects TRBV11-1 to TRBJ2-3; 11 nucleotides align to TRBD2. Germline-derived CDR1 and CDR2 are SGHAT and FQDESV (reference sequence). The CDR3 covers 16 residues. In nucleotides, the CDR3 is TGTGCCTGCAGCAAGGGACTAGCGGTTAGCATAGATACGCAATATTTT. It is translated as CACSKGLAVSIDTQYF.

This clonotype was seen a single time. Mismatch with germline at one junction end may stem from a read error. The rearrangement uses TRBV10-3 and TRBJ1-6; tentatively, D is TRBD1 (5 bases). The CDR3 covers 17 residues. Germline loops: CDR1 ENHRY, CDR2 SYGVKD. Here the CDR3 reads CAISESGPGPGSSTLHF. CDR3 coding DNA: TGTGCCATCAGTGAGTCGGGGCCGGGACCCGGGAGTTCAACCCTCCACTTT.

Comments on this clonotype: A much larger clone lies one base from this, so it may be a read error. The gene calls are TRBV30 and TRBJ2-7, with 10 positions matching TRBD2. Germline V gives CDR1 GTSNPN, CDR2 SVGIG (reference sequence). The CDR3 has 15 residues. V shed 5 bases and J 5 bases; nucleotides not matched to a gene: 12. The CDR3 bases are TGTGCCTGGCGCTCAACCCTAGCGGGAGAAGACGAGCAGTACGTC. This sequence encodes CAWRSTLAGEDEQYV.

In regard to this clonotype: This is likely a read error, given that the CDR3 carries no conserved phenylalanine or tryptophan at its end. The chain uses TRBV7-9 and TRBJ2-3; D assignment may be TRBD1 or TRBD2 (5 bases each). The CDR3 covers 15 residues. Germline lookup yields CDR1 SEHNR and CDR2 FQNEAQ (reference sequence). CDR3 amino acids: CASSPGDRVTDMQYL. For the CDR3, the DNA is TGTGCCAGCAGCCCCGGGGATAGAGTGACAGATATGCAGTATCTT.

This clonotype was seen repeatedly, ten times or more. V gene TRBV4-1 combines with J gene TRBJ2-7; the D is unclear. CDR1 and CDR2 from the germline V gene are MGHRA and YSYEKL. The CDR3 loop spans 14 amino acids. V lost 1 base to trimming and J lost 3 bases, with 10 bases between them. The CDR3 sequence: CASSQVTRLYEQYF. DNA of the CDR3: TGCGCCAGCAGCCAAGTCACAAGGCTCTACGAGCAGTACTTC.

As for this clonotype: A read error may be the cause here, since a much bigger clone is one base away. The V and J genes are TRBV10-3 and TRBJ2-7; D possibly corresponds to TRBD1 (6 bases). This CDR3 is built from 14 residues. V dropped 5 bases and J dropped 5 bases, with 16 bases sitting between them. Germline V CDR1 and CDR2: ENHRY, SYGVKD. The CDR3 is CAISTRQGKHEQYF. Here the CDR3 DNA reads TGTGCCATCAGTACCAGGCAGGGGAAGCACGAGCAGTACTTC.

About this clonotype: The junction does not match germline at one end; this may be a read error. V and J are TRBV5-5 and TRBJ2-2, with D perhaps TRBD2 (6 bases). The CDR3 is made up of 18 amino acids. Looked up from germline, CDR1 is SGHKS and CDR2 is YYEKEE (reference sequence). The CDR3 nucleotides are TGTGCCAGCAGCCACCCCCCGGGGGATCCCGCGAACACCGGGGAGCTGCCTTTT. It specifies CASSHPPGDPANTGELPF.

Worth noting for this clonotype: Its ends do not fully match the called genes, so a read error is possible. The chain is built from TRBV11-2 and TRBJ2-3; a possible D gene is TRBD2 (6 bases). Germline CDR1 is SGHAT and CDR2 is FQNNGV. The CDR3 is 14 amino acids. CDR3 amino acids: CASSLGLGGDMQYF. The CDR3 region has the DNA TGCGCCAGCAGCCTGGGACTCGGGGGAGATATGCAGTATTTT.

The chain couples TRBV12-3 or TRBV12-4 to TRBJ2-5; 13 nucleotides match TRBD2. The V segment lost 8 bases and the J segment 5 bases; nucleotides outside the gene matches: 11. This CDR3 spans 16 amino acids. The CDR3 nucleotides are TGTGCCAGCGGTACTGGGACTAGCGGGGTGGGGGAGACCCAGTACTTC. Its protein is CASGTGTSGVGETQYF.

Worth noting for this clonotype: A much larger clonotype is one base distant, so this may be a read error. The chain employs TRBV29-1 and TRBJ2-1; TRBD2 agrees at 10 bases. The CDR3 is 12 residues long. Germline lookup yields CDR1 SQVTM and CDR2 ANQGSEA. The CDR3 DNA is TGCGGCATTCTAGCGGGAGATAGGGAGCAGTTCTTC. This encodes CGILAGDREQFF.

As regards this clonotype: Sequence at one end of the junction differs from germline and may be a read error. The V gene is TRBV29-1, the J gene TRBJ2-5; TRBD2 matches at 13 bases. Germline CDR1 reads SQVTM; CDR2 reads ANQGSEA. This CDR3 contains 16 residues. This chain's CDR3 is CNMTPGTSGNEETQYF. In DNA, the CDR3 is TGCAACATGACGCCAGGGACTAGCGGGAATGAAGAGACTCAGTACTTC.

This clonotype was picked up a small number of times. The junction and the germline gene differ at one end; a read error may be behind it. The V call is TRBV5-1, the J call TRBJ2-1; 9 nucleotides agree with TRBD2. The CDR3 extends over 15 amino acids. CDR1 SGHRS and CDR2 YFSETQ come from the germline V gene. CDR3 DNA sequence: TGCGCCAGCAGCTTGGTGACTAGCGGTTACAATGAGCAGCTCTTC. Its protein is CASSLVTSGYNEQLF.